The 15 T cell receptor beta chains presented below share a single source sample, sequenced in a study of blood T cell repertoires in COVID-19. Repertoires were generated with immunoSEQ multiplex PCR, while TCRdb's copy carries only in-frame clones and drops some. The table shows about 240,000 clones, with about 80% occurring only once. Sequencing was done on a sample of PBMCs or T cells enriched from blood (not recorded which). The receptor set was obtained from a woman in her 40s who had been exposed to COVID-19.

This clone was picked up many times. The genes are TRBV2 and TRBJ1-1, with 7 nucleotides matching TRBD1. This CDR3 is built from 15 residues. Germline values: CDR1 SNHLY, CDR2 FYNNEI. J gave up 6 bases and V 2 bases, and 9 bases lay outside the gene matches. As DNA, the CDR3 is TGTGCCAGCAGTGAACTTGCAGGGGGAAATTCTGAAGCTTTCTTT. Its protein is CASSELAGGNSEAFF.

The rearrangement links TRBV5-1 to TRBJ2-1; 11 nucleotides agree with TRBD2. The junction had 6 bases not matched to a gene; V was cut back by 0 bases and J by 10 bases. Germline CDR1 SGHRS, CDR2 YFSETQ. The CDR3 spans 15 residues. The CDR3 loop reads CASSLVVSGGEEQFF. The CDR3 bases are TGCGCCAGCAGCTTGGTGGTTAGCGGGGGGGAGGAGCAGTTCTTC.

The count of this clone is one. J is TRBJ1-6 and V is TRBV5-1; unclear D gene. Germline lookup yields CDR1 SGHRS and CDR2 YFSETQ. Trimming removed 7 bases at V and 13 bases at J, with 24 bases between. The CDR3 covers 15 residues. For the CDR3, the DNA is TGCGCCAGCCGAAGATCCGCCACAGCGGGTTTGCCCCTCCACTTT. This sequence encodes CASRRSATAGLPLHF. Combining the CDR3 with reference TRBV5-1 and TRBJ1-6 gives the whole variable domain KAGVTQTPRYLIKTRGQQVTLSCSPISGHRSVSWYQQTPGQGLQFLFEYFSETQRNKGNFPGRFSGRQFSNSRSEMNVSTLELGDSALYLCASRRSATAGLPLHFGNGTRLTVT.

The rearrangement joins TRBV4-3 to TRBJ1-4, with 11 nucleotides matching TRBD1. V lost 1 base, J lost 7 bases, and 5 bases stayed unmatched. The length of the CDR3 is 16 residues. Germline CDR1 is LGHNA and CDR2 is YSLEER. CDR3 DNA: TGCGCCAGCAGCCAAGCACCGGGACAGGGGGTTGAAAAACTGTTTTTT. It specifies CASSQAPGQGVEKLFF.

The chain recombines TRBV6-5 with TRBJ2-7, with D uncertain. The CDR3 sequence is 13 residues long. The V and J ends lost 2 bases and 3 bases respectively, with 8 bases between them. Germline V gene lookup returns CDR1 MNHEY and CDR2 SVGAGI. The CDR3 spells CASSYAPGYEQYF. Written as DNA, the CDR3 is TGTGCCAGCAGTTACGCACCGGGCTACGAGCAGTACTTC.

This chain joins TRBV7-2 and TRBJ2-3; TRBD1 matches 7 bases. The J segment lost 4 bases and the V segment lost 5 bases, leaving 6 bases of the junction unmatched. Germline loops: CDR1 SGHTA, CDR2 FQGNSA. This CDR3 is 14 amino acids long. CDR3 sequence reads: CASSKTGLSDTQYF. CDR3 sequence (DNA): TGTGCCAGCAGCAAGACAGGGCTTTCAGATACGCAGTATTTT.

The chain links TRBV11-2 to TRBJ2-1, with 10 bases fitting TRBD2. The junction had 3 bases not matched to a gene; V was cut back by 4 bases and J by 3 bases. This CDR3 comprises 15 residues. Germline CDR1 SGHAT, CDR2 FQNNGV. Here the CDR3 reads CASSSLAGGYNEQFF. CDR3 coding DNA: TGTGCCAGCAGCTCTTTAGCGGGGGGCTACAATGAGCAGTTCTTC.

The chain employs TRBV7-2 and TRBJ1-1; 7 bases are shared with TRBD1. The trim removed 4 bases at V and 8 bases at J, leaving 7 bases unmatched. The V gene's germline CDR1 is SGHTA and CDR2 FQGNSA. CDR3 length: 13 residues. The CDR3 DNA sequence: TGTGCCAGCAGCTCCGGACAGGCCTTGGAAGCTTTCTTT. Its translation is CASSSGQALEAFF. Supplemented by reference TRBV7-2 and TRBJ1-1, the full variable domain reads GAGVSQSPSNKVTEKGKDVELRCDPISGHTALYWYRQSLGQGLEFLIYFQGNSAPDKSGLPSDRFSAERTGGSVSTLTIQRTQQEDSAVYLCASSSGQALEAFFGQGTRLTVV.

The V gene is TRBV7-8, the J gene TRBJ2-3; TRBD2 aligns across 12 bases. Unmatched junction bases numbered 2, after V lost 4 bases and J lost 0 bases. Germline-derived CDR1 and CDR2 are SGHVS and FQNEAQ. This CDR3 has 16 residues. Here the CDR3 reads CASSSLAGGSTDTQYF. The CDR3 DNA reads TGTGCCAGCAGCTCCCTAGCGGGGGGGAGCACAGATACGCAGTATTTT.

The chain has TRBV29-1 and TRBJ2-1, with 14 bases matching TRBD2. The ends lost 7 bases at V and 0 bases at J; junction bases unmatched: 8. Germline V CDR1 and CDR2: SQVTM, ANQGSEA. This CDR3 spans 17 amino acids. This CDR3 reads CSARLAGGQGSYNEQFF. The CDR3 DNA reads as TGCAGCGCGAGACTAGCGGGGGGGCAGGGCTCCTACAATGAGCAGTTCTTC.

There are a few counts of this clone. Within the sample, other DNA sequences also encode this same CDR3. The J gene is TRBJ1-5, the V gene TRBV19, with D perhaps TRBD1 (6 bases). V was clipped by 3 bases and J by 0 bases, with 9 bases between them. The CDR3 is made up of 15 amino acids. CDR1 is LNHDA, CDR2 SQIVND, per germline (reference sequence). CDR3 sequence reads: CASSIAGDSNQPQHF. Written as DNA, the CDR3 is TGTGCCAGTAGTATTGCAGGGGATAGCAATCAGCCCCAGCATTTT.

This clone turned up a few times. The chain uses TRBV3-1 (or the pseudogene TRBV3-2) and TRBJ2-5; D might be TRBD1 (5 bases). The V end was cut by 4 bases, the J end by 5 bases, with 17 bases between. The germline gives CDR1 LGHDT, CDR2 YNNKEL (reference sequence). This CDR3 has 15 amino acids. In DNA, the CDR3 is TGTGCCAGCAGCCCACGACAGTTAACTGATGAGACCCAGTACTTC. It specifies CASSPRQLTDETQYF.

This chain uses TRBV18 with TRBJ1-2; D remains ambiguous. CDR3 size: 15 residues. Trimming stripped 3 bases from V and 3 bases from J, with 14 bases between. Germline CDR1 and CDR2: KGHSH and LQKENI. The DNA of the CDR3 is TGTGCCAGCTCACCTAGCGCCCAGGCTGACTATGGCTACACCTTC. Its protein is CASSPSAQADYGYTF.

This clone was found a few times. The chain combines TRBV15 with TRBJ2-5; 8 bases match TRBD1. CDR1 LNHNV and CDR2 YYDKDF come from the germline V gene (reference sequence). The junction had 6 bases not matched to a gene; V was cut back by 4 bases and J by 5 bases. The CDR3 is 14 amino acids. The CDR3 DNA follows: TGTGCCACCAGCACAAGGACAGGGAGCGAGACCCAGTACTTC. The encoded protein is CATSTRTGSETQYF.

A few counts support this clone. The V gene is TRBV7-2, the J gene TRBJ1-4; tentatively, D is TRBD1 (5 bases). This CDR3 has 15 residues. Trimming pared 2 bases from V and 3 bases from J, leaving 10 bases between. The V gene's germline CDR1 is SGHTA and CDR2 FQGNSA. As DNA, the CDR3 is TGTGCCAGCAGCTTAAGCGGGGGGGCTAATGAAAAACTGTTTTTT. It is translated as CASSLSGGANEKLFF.